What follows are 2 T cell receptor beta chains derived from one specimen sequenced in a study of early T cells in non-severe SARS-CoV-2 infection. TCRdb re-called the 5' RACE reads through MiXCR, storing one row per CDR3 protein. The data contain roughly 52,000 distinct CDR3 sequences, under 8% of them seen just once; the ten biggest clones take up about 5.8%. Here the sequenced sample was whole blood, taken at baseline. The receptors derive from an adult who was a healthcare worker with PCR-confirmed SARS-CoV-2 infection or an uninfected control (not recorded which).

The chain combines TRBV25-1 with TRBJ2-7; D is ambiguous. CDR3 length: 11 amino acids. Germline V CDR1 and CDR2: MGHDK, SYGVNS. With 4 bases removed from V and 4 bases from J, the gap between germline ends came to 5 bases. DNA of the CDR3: TGTGCCAGCAGTGGAAGATACGAGCAGTACTTC. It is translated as CASSGRYEQYF.

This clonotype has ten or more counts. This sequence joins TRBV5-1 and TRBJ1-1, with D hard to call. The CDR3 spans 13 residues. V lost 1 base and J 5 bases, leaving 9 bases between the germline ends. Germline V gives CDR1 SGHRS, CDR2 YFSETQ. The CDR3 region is CASSLSGWTEAFF. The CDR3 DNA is TGCGCCAGCAGCTTGTCCGGGTGGACTGAAGCTTTCTTT.